Each of the 17 T cell receptor beta chains below was sequenced from the same sample in a study of blood T cell repertoires in COVID-19. Profiling relied on immunoSEQ multiplex PCR, and the TCRdb table lists in-frame clones only, not all of them. In the table there are some 250,000 clones, 84% of which are singletons. The sequencing sample was made of peripheral blood. The receptors derive from a man in his fifties or sixties with active or convalescent COVID-19.

This chain links TRBV29-1 with TRBJ1-1; TRBD1 is a possible D gene (6 bases). Deletions cut 7 bases from V and 4 bases from J, with 13 bases between. This CDR3 contains 12 residues. The germline gives CDR1 SQVTM, CDR2 ANQGSEA. The DNA of the CDR3 is TGCAGCGCCGTGAGGGGGAGCACTGAAGCTTTCTTT. Translated: CSAVRGSTEAFF.

The rearrangement joins TRBV7-2 to TRBJ2-3, with 11 positions matching TRBD2. This CDR3 comprises 14 residues. Germline values: CDR1 SGHTA, CDR2 FQGNSA. V shed 5 bases and J 5 bases; nucleotides not matched to a gene: 3. CDR3 in DNA: TGTGCCAGCAGCCCCGGACTAGCGGGAGATACGCAGTATTTT. Translation gives CASSPGLAGDTQYF.

The table lists this clone with a few counts. This chain's CDR3 is CASSDRGPYNSPLHF. The CDR3 nucleotides are TGTGCCAGCAGCGACAGGGGCCCCTATAATTCACCCCTCCACTTT. This chain links TRBV27 with TRBJ1-6, with 8 nucleotides matching TRBD1. The V gene end was trimmed by 6 bases and the J gene end by 2 bases; junction bases not matched to a gene: 3. The CDR3 runs to 15 residues. Germline CDR1 is MNHEY and CDR2 is SMNVEV (reference sequence).

This clone was detected only a few times. This chain uses TRBV24-1 with TRBJ2-1, with 9 bases identical to TRBD1. The CDR3 totals 16 residues. CDR1 is KGHDR and CDR2 is SFDVKD in the germline V gene. Unmatched junction bases numbered 8, after V lost 3 bases and J lost 6 bases. The CDR3: CATSDRSGQGLNEQFF. In nucleotides, the CDR3 is TGTGCCACCAGTGATCGATCGGGACAGGGTCTCAATGAGCAGTTCTTC.

The chain uses TRBV6-1 and TRBJ1-2; no definite D call. CDR1 is MNHNS, CDR2 SASEGT, per germline. The CDR3 covers 16 residues. The ends were cut back, 3 bases at V and 7 bases at J, with 21 bases in the middle. The CDR3 DNA reads as TGTGCCAGCAGTGATGTAGTGGAGGGTGAGTTTCGTGGCTACACCTTC. Encoded protein: CASSDVVEGEFRGYTF.

The rearrangement links TRBV30 to TRBJ1-2, with 7 bases identical to TRBD1. V lost 3 bases, J lost 6 bases, and 13 bases stayed unmatched. CDR1 and CDR2 from the germline V gene are GTSNPN and SVGIG (reference sequence). The length of the CDR3 is 15 residues. The CDR3 nucleotides read TGTGCCTGGAGGTCCCGGACAGGCGTAAACCATGGCTACACCTTC. Translating gives CAWRSRTGVNHGYTF.

The chain carries TRBV7-9 and TRBJ2-3; TRBD2 might be the D (6 bases). CDR3 length: 16 residues. Germline values: CDR1 SEHNR, CDR2 FQNEAQ (reference sequence). The V end lost 1 base, the J end lost 2 bases, and 13 bases lay between the germline ends. CDR3 nucleotides: TGTGCCAGCAGCTTAGAGGCTAGCGAATACACAGATACGCAGTATTTT. It translates to CASSLEASEYTDTQYF.

The chain joins TRBV5-6 to TRBJ2-7; 7 bases align to TRBD1. The V segment lost 3 bases and the J segment 2 bases; nucleotides outside the gene matches: 5. The CDR3 has 14 amino acids. Germline V gene lookup returns CDR1 SGHDT and CDR2 YYEEEE. The CDR3 DNA is TGTGCCAGCAGCTCTGGGCAGGGGGCCTACGAGCAGTACTTC. Its translation is CASSSGQGAYEQYF.

The chain uses TRBV2 and TRBJ1-2, with TRBD1 matching 8 bases. Germline values: CDR1 SNHLY, CDR2 FYNNEI. CDR3 length equals 13 residues. J gave up 8 bases and V 6 bases, and 8 bases lay outside the gene matches. The CDR3 spells CASSITGGGGYTF. CDR3 coding DNA: TGTGCCAGCAGCATTACAGGGGGAGGGGGCTACACCTTC.

The chain links TRBV9 to TRBJ2-1, with 11 bases that match TRBD2. The V gene's germline CDR1 is SGDLS and CDR2 YYNGEE. After removal of 0 bases from V and 1 base from J, the junction contained 3 bases not matched to a gene. The CDR3 has 17 amino acids. Here the CDR3 reads CASSVALAGASYNEQFF. Here the CDR3 DNA reads TGTGCCAGCAGCGTAGCACTAGCGGGGGCATCCTACAATGAGCAGTTCTTC.

The rearrangement links TRBV6-1 to TRBJ1-2, with 9 bases lining up with TRBD1. The CDR3 contains 15 residues. Trimming at V came to 2 bases and at J to 5 bases, leaving 6 bases not matched to a gene. The V gene's germline CDR1 is MNHNS and CDR2 SASEGT. CDR3 DNA sequence: TGTGCCAGCAGTGAAAGTGGACAGGGGATATATGGCTACACCTTC. Translation: CASSESGQGIYGYTF.

The sample holds many counts of this clone. This sequence joins TRBV7-9 and TRBJ1-1; 7 nucleotides agree with TRBD1. The V and J ends lost 6 bases and 0 bases, in that order; junction bases with no gene match: 4. Germline V lookup: CDR1 SEHNR, CDR2 FQNEAQ (reference sequence). The CDR3 loop spans 14 amino acids. In nucleotides, the CDR3 is TGTGCCAGCAGAACAGACAGGGTGAACACTGAAGCTTTCTTT. Translated, it gives CASRTDRVNTEAFF.

The V call is TRBV25-1, the J call TRBJ2-7; D may be TRBD2 (5 bases). Trimming pared 4 bases from V and 3 bases from J, leaving 7 bases between. The germline V gene encodes CDR1 MGHDK and CDR2 SYGVNS. This CDR3 is 12 amino acids long. CDR3 sequence reads: CASSGGGYEQYF. The CDR3, as DNA: TGTGCCAGCAGTGGCGGAGGCTACGAGCAGTACTTC.

This clone showed up just a few times. The rearrangement links TRBV9 to TRBJ1-6, with D possibly TRBD1 on 5 matching bases. The V gene's germline CDR1 is SGDLS and CDR2 YYNGEE. This CDR3 spans 16 amino acids. V lost 1 base, J lost 7 bases, and 15 bases lay in between. CDR3 in amino acids: CASSVSGSGQNSPLHF. The CDR3 DNA follows: TGTGCCAGCAGCGTATCAGGGTCGGGCCAGAATTCACCCCTCCACTTT.

Comments on this clone: Additional DNA sequences in this sample encode the identical CDR3. The CDR3 DNA reads TGTGCCAGCAGCAGGCAGGGCGCAAACTATGGCTACACCTTC. It codes for CASSRQGANYGYTF. This sequence joins TRBV27 and TRBJ1-2, with TRBD1 as a possible D gene (5 bases). The V end lost 6 bases, the J end lost 2 bases, and 13 bases lay between the germline ends. Germline lookup yields CDR1 MNHEY and CDR2 SMNVEV (reference sequence). This CDR3 has 14 amino acids.

The chain recombines TRBV7-2 with TRBJ2-3; 14 bases align to TRBD2. Trimming at V came to 1 base and at J to 7 bases, leaving 4 bases not matched to a gene. The germline V gene encodes CDR1 SGHTA and CDR2 FQGNSA. The CDR3 runs to 16 residues. The CDR3, as DNA: TGTGCCAGCAGCTTAGGGGGGACTAGCGGGGGCCATACGCAGTATTTT. This codes for CASSLGGTSGGHTQYF.

The chain recombines TRBV6-5 with TRBJ1-2; weak D call: TRBD1 (6 bases). Germline V gene sequence: CDR1 MNHEY, CDR2 SVGAGI. V was cut by 6 bases and J by 2 bases, with 10 bases left in between. This CDR3 spans 13 amino acids. The CDR3 DNA sequence: TGTGCCAGCAGACAGGGCCCAAACTATGGCTACACCTTC. Translated: CASRQGPNYGYTF.